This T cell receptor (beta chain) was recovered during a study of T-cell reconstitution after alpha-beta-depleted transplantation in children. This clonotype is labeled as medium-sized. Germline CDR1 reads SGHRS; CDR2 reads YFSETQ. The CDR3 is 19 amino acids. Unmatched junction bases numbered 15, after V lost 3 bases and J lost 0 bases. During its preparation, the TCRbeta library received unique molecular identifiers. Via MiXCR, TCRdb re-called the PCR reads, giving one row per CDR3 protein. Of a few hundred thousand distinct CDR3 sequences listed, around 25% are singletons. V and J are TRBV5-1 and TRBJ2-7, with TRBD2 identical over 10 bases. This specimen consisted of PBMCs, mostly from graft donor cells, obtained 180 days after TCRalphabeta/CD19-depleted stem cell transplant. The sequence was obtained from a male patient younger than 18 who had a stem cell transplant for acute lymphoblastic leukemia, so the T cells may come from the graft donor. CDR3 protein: CASSSWPGLAQTNSYEQYF. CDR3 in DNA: TGCGCCAGCAGCTCGTGGCCGGGACTAGCGCAAACAAACTCCTACGAGCAGTACTTC.